Listed below are T cell receptor beta chains from one sample, sequenced in a study of blood T cell repertoires in COVID-19. Repertoires were generated with immunoSEQ multiplex PCR, while TCRdb's copy carries only in-frame clones and drops some. Altogether fewer than 300,000 clones are present, less than 90% being singletons, with the ten largest covering about an eighth. The sample taken for sequencing was peripheral blood. These receptors all come from a woman aged 30 to 39 with COVID-19, enrolled during active disease. The CDR3 runs from the conserved cysteine through the conserved F or W. D genes are given only for firm matches. Some rows have no size entry. The others give once, few or many, or a class for an expanded clone.

d_call	clone_size	v_call	j_call	cdr3_aa	cdr3_nt
NA	NA	TRBV27	TRBJ2-5	CASSSRGAETQYF	TGTGCCAGCAGCTCCCGAGGCGCGGAGACCCAGTACTTC
TRBD1	NA	TRBV28	TRBJ2-7	CASTLTGVTYEQYF	TGTGCCAGCACCTTGACAGGGGTTACTTACGAGCAGTACTTC
TRBD1	NA	TRBV27	TRBJ2-2	CASRPGQGARTGELFF	TGTGCCAGCCGGCCGGGACAGGGGGCGCGAACCGGGGAGCTGTTTTTT
NA	NA	TRBV25-1	TRBJ2-5	CASSAAASVNQETQYF	TGTGCCAGCAGTGCCGCGGCTAGCGTAAACCAAGAGACCCAGTACTTC
TRBD1	NA	TRBV27	TRBJ1-1	CASRPTGGTEAFF	TGTGCCAGCAGACCTACAGGGGGCACTGAAGCTTTCTTT
NA	NA	TRBV14	TRBJ2-7	CASSQGQVAYEQYF	TGTGCCAGCAGCCAAGGACAGGTCGCCTACGAGCAGTACTTC
NA	NA	TRBV5-4	TRBJ2-1	CASSTGLVLNEQFF	TGTGCCAGCAGCACCGGGTTAGTTTTGAATGAGCAGTTCTTC
NA	NA	TRBV7-9	TRBJ2-4	CASSPLAKNIQYF	TGTGCCAGCAGTCCCCTTGCCAAAAACATTCAGTACTTC
TRBD1	NA	TRBV6-1	TRBJ1-4	CASSVGNRGLNEKLFF	TGTGCCAGCAGTGTAGGGAACAGGGGCCTTAATGAAAAACTGTTTTTT
NA	NA	TRBV6-4	TRBJ1-4	CASSDSIGGKLFF	TGTGCCAGCAGTGACTCTATTGGAGGGAAACTGTTTTTT
TRBD1	NA	TRBV3-1/TRBV3-2	TRBJ1-1	CASSQDWDRGKAFF	TGTGCCAGCAGCCAAGATTGGGACAGGGGAAAAGCTTTCTTT
NA	NA	TRBV27	TRBJ2-7	CASSSINSYEQYF	TGTGCCAGCAGTTCTATAAACTCCTACGAGCAGTACTTC
TRBD1	NA	TRBV18	TRBJ1-5	CASSPQGAAGNQPQHF	TGTGCCAGCTCACCCCAGGGGGCGGCCGGCAATCAGCCCCAGCATTTT
NA	once	TRBV7-2	TRBJ2-4	CASSPQLGAAKNIQYF	TGTGCCAGCAGCCCCCAATTGGGGGCTGCCAAAAACATTCAGTACTTC
TRBD2	NA	TRBV29-1	TRBJ2-7	CSAHVGGGLYEQYF	TGCAGCGCCCACGTCGGCGGGGGACTCTACGAGCAGTACTTC
NA	NA	TRBV28	TRBJ1-4	CAGRGTNEKLFF	TGTGCCGGGAGGGGGACTAATGAAAAACTGTTTTTT
TRBD2	NA	TRBV7-6	TRBJ2-2	CASSPLAGGPNTGELFF	TGTGCCAGCAGCCCATTAGCGGGGGGACCGAACACCGGGGAGCTGTTTTTT
TRBD2	NA	TRBV3-1/TRBV3-2	TRBJ2-1	CASSEKRGSSYNEQFF	TGTGCCAGCAGCGAGAAGCGGGGGAGCTCCTACAATGAGCAGTTCTTC
NA	NA	TRBV7-9	TRBJ2-2	CASSPAIGNTGELFF	TGTGCCAGCAGCCCTGCGATCGGGAACACCGGGGAGCTGTTTTTT
NA	NA	TRBV7-8	TRBJ1-2	CASSLARADGYTF	TGTGCCAGCAGCTTAGCCAGGGCGGATGGCTACACCTTC
TRBD1	NA	TRBV6-4	TRBJ2-2	CASSETGMSGELFF	TGTGCCAGCAGTGAGACAGGGATGTCCGGGGAGCTGTTTTTT
NA	once	TRBV3-1/TRBV3-2	TRBJ2-4	CASSPPRGINIQYF	TGTGCCAGCAGCCCCCCGAGGGGGATAAACATTCAGTACTTC
NA	few	TRBV5-1	TRBJ1-3	CASSLGVGSSGNTIYF	TGCGCCAGCAGCTTGGGCGTCGGGAGCTCTGGAAACACCATATATTTT
TRBD1	NA	TRBV6-5	TRBJ2-3	CASVGTGSYADTQYF	TGTGCCAGCGTAGGGACAGGGTCATACGCAGATACGCAGTATTTT
TRBD2	NA	TRBV5-6	TRBJ2-7	CASSLAKLAGEREQYF	TGTGCCAGCAGCTTGGCCAAACTAGCGGGGGAACGGGAGCAGTACTTC
NA	NA	TRBV7-8	TRBJ2-3	CASSHPAPPRYYNTQYF	TGTGCCAGCAGCCACCCCGCCCCGCCTCGATACTATAATACGCAGTATTTT
TRBD2	NA	TRBV9	TRBJ2-7	CASSARSGVGYEQYF	TGTGCCAGCAGCGCGCGGAGCGGGGTTGGCTACGAGCAGTACTTC
NA	NA	TRBV7-2	TRBJ1-5	CASSLGYGGGRGNQPQHF	TGTGCCAGCAGCTTAGGGTATGGCGGGGGGCGAGGCAATCAGCCCCAGCATTTT
TRBD1	few	TRBV2	TRBJ1-6	CASSERTGGYNSPLHF	TGTGCCAGCAGTGAGAGGACAGGGGGATATAATTCACCCCTCCACTTT
NA	NA	TRBV6-1	TRBJ2-4	CASSETLRTGFRGLAKNIQYF	TGTGCCAGCAGTGAAACCCTCCGCACCGGGTTCCGAGGGTTGGCCAAAAACATTCAGTACTTC
NA	NA	TRBV27	TRBJ2-6	CASTGGGTGANVLTF	TGTGCCAGCACCGGAGGGGGCACCGGGGCCAACGTCCTGACTTTC
TRBD1	NA	TRBV12-5	TRBJ1-5	CASAPLDRGPNQPQHF	TGTGCTAGTGCCCCTTTAGACAGGGGGCCCAATCAGCCCCAGCATTTT
NA	NA	TRBV7-9	TRBJ2-7	CASSLAQGPYEQYF	TGTGCCAGCAGCTTAGCACAGGGTCCCTACGAGCAGTACTTC
NA	NA	TRBV18	TRBJ2-3	CASSPPSTDTQYF	TGTGCCAGCTCACCACCCTCCACAGATACGCAGTATTTT
NA	NA	TRBV5-3	TRBJ1-4	CARSYCGPTTATNEKLFF	TGTGCCAGAAGCTACTGTGGGCCCACAACCGCAACTAATGAAAAACTGTTTTTT
TRBD2	many	TRBV28	TRBJ2-2	CASSLWGLAGGPGELFF	TGTGCCAGCAGTTTATGGGGACTAGCGGGGGGGCCCGGGGAGCTGTTTTTT
TRBD1	NA	TRBV10-3	TRBJ2-7	CAISDPEGRGQGDEQYF	TGTGCCATCAGTGATCCCGAGGGTAGGGGACAGGGGGACGAGCAGTACTTC
TRBD2	NA	TRBV28	TRBJ2-5	CASSLGLAGETQYF	TGTGCCAGCAGTTTGGGGCTAGCGGGAGAGACCCAGTACTTC
NA	NA	TRBV2	TRBJ2-7	CASTSAGGVPYEQYF	TGTGCCAGCACGAGCGCCGGAGGGGTACCCTACGAGCAGTACTTC
TRBD1	few	TRBV5-1	TRBJ2-2	CASSRQGQGAGGELFF	TGCGCCAGCAGCCGGCAGGGACAGGGGGCCGGCGGGGAGCTGTTTTTT
NA	once	TRBV13	TRBJ2-1	CASSVWSGSEQFF	TGTGCCAGCAGCGTTTGGTCGGGGAGTGAGCAGTTCTTC
NA	once	TRBV29-1	TRBJ2-3	CSVVGGDRWWDTQYF	TGCAGCGTTGTAGGAGGCGATCGATGGTGGGATACGCAGTATTTT
TRBD1	NA	TRBV10-2	TRBJ2-3	CASSTGGVGTDTQYF	TGCGCCAGCAGTACAGGGGGCGTTGGCACAGATACGCAGTATTTT
NA	NA	TRBV27	TRBJ2-3	CASSLRGLKQYF	TGTGCCAGCAGTCTAAGGGGACTCAAGCAGTATTTT